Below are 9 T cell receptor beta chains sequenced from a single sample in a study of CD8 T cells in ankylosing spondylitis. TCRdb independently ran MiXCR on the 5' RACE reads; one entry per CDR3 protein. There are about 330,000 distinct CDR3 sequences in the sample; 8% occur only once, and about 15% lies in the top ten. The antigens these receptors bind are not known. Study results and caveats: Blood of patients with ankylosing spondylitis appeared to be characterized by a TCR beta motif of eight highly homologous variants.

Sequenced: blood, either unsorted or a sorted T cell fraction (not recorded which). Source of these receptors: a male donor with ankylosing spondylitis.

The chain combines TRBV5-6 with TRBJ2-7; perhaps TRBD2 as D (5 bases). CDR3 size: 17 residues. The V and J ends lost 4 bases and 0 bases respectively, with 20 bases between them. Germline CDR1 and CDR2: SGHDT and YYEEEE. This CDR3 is CASSPPGMGEPSYEQYF. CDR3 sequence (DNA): TGTGCCAGCAGCCCACCGGGAATGGGAGAGCCCTCCTACGAGCAGTACTTC.

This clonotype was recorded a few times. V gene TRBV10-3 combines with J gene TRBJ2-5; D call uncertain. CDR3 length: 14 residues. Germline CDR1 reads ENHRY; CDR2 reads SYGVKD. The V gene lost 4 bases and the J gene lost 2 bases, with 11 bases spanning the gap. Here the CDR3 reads CAISGKPSQETQYF. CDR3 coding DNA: TGTGCCATCAGTGGAAAACCCTCTCAAGAGACCCAGTACTTC.

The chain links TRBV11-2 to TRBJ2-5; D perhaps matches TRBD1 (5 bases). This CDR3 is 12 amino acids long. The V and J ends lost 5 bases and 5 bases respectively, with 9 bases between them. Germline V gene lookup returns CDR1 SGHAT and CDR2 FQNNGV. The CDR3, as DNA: TGTGCCAGCAGCCCAGGGCGGGAGACCCAGTACTTC. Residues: CASSPGRETQYF.

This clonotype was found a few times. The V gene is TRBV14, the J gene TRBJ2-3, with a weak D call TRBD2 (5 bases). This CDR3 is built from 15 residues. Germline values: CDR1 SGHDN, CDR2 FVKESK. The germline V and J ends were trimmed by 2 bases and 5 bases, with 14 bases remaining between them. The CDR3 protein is CASSQPSGAGDTQYF. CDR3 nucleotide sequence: TGTGCCAGCAGCCAACCCAGCGGAGCTGGAGATACGCAGTATTTT.

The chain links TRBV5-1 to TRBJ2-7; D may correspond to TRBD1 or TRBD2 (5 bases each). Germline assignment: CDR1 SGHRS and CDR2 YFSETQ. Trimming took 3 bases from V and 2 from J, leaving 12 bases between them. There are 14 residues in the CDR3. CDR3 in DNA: TGCGCCAGCAGCTGGGACCCGGAAGCCTACGAGCAGTACTTC. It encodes CASSWDPEAYEQYF. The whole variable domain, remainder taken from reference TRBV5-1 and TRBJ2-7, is KAGVTQTPRYLIKTRGQQVTLSCSPISGHRSVSWYQQTPGQGLQFLFEYFSETQRNKGNFPGRFSGRQFSNSRSEMNVSTLELGDSALYLCASSWDPEAYEQYFGPGTRLTVT.

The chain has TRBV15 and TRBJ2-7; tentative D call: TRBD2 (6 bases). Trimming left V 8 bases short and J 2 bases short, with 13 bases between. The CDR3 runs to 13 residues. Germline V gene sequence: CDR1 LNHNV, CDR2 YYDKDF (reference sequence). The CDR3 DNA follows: TGTGCCACCGGACGGGACTTCACCTACGAGCAGTACTTC. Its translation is CATGRDFTYEQYF.

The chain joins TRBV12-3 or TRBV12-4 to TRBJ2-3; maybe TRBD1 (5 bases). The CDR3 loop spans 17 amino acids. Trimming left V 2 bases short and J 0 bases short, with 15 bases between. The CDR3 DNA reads TGTGCCAGCAGTTTATTGGGGCTATCGCAGAGCACAGATACGCAGTATTTT. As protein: CASSLLGLSQSTDTQYF.

The CDR3 bases are TGTGCCAGCAGCTTCGCTGAAACCGGGGAGCTGTTTTTT. Protein product: CASSFAETGELFF. The V call is TRBV7-3, the J call TRBJ2-2; no clear D. Germline V gene sequence: CDR1 SGHTA, CDR2 FQGTGA. V was cut by 3 bases and J by 5 bases, with 7 bases left in between. This CDR3 spans 13 amino acids. Full variable domain (missing parts from reference TRBV7-3 and TRBJ2-2): GAGVSQTPSNKVTEKGKYVELRCDPISGHTALYWYRQSLGQGPEFLIYFQGTGAADDSGLPNDRFFAVRPEGSVSTLKIQRTERGDSAVYLCASSFAETGELFFGEGSRLTVL.

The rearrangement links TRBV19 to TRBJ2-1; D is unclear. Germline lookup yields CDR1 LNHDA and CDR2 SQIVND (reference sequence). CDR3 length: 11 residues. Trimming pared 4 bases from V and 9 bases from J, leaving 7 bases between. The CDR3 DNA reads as TGTGCCAGTAGTAATTACGTTGAGCAGTTCTTC. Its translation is CASSNYVEQFF.